Shown below are 8 T cell receptor beta chains from a single sample sequenced in a study of shared clonotypes between healthy human individuals. The method was immunoSEQ multiplex PCR; TCRdb's version includes in-frame clones alone and lacks a portion of them. The repertoire holds millions of clones, with about 92% as singletons. Sequencing used naive CD4+ T cells sorted from blood. Regarding subset: CD45RA+ positively selected. Every receptor here comes from a man younger than 35 in good health.

This chain joins TRBV5-6 and TRBJ2-3, with D maybe TRBD1 (5 bases). Germline V gives CDR1 SGHDT, CDR2 YYEEEE. The ends were cut back, 2 bases at V and 1 base at J, with 8 bases in the middle. This CDR3 region has 14 residues. The CDR3 nucleotides are TGTGCCAGCAGCTTAGGGGTTCGCACAGATACGCAGTATTTT. It is translated as CASSLGVRTDTQYF.

The V call is TRBV30, the J call TRBJ2-3, with D possibly TRBD2 on 5 matching bases. CDR3 length: 17 amino acids. Germline V gives CDR1 GTSNPN, CDR2 SVGIG (reference sequence). V was pared by 3 bases and J by 2 bases, with 21 bases between. The CDR3 bases are TGTGCCTGGAGCGTCACTTACGCTGGGAGTAACACAGATACGCAGTATTTT. Amino acid sequence: CAWSVTYAGSNTDTQYF.

The CDR3, as DNA: TGTGCCAGCAGCTCCGGGACTAGCTCGGGTCATGAGCAGTTCTTC. It encodes CASSSGTSSGHEQFF. The rearrangement links TRBV11-2 to TRBJ2-1; 9 nucleotides align to TRBD2. V dropped 4 bases and J dropped 8; count of bases not matched to a gene: 9. Per germline, CDR1 SGHAT and CDR2 FQNNGV. The CDR3 consists of 15 residues.

The J gene is TRBJ1-2, the V gene TRBV11-2, with D tentatively TRBD1 (5 bases). In germline, CDR1 is SGHAT, CDR2 FQNNGV. Trimming left V 5 bases short and J 5 bases short, with 18 bases between. The CDR3 has 15 amino acids. The CDR3 spells CASSPEAGGGYGYTF. The DNA for the CDR3 is TGTGCCAGCAGCCCTGAGGCGGGGGGTGGGTATGGCTACACCTTC. The full variable domain, completed using reference TRBV11-2 and TRBJ1-2, is EAGVAQSPRYKIIEKRQSVAFWCNPISGHATLYWYQQILGQGPKLLIQFQNNGVVDDSQLPKDRFSAERLKGVDSTLKIQPAKLEDSAVYLCASSPEAGGGYGYTFGSGTRLTVV.

This chain links TRBV6-6 with TRBJ1-1, with D unresolved. CDR1 and CDR2 from the germline V gene are MNHNY and SVGAGI (reference sequence). V was pared by 2 bases and J by 3 bases, with 13 bases between. The CDR3 runs to 15 residues. The CDR3 here is CASSYVQVAYTEAFF. CDR3 bases: TGTGCCAGCAGTTACGTTCAGGTGGCGTACACTGAAGCTTTCTTT.

The V and J genes are TRBV5-4 and TRBJ2-5, with TRBD2 identical over 12 bases. This CDR3 is built from 17 residues. CDR1 SGHNT and CDR2 YYREEE come from the germline V gene (reference sequence). J lost 4 bases, V lost 9 bases, and 16 bases had no gene match. CDR3 DNA: TGTGCCACTCAGAGTTCCCTGACTAGCGGGAGAGGAGAGACCCAGTACTTC. Protein product: CATQSSLTSGRGETQYF. Supplemented by reference TRBV5-4 and TRBJ2-5, the full variable domain reads ETGVTQSPTHLIKTRGQQVTLRCSSQSGHNTVSWYQQALGQGPQFIFQYYREEENGRGNFPPRFSGLQFPNYSSELNVNALELDDSALYLCATQSSLTSGRGETQYFGPGTRLLVL.

V gene TRBV18 combines with J gene TRBJ2-1; TRBD2 matches at 11 bases. The length of the CDR3 is 16 residues. Germline CDR1 KGHSH, CDR2 LQKENI. V lost 1 base and J lost 6; bases outside the gene matches: 5. The CDR3 protein is CASSPRGLAVGNEQFF. Written as DNA, the CDR3 is TGTGCCAGCTCACCACGGGGACTAGCGGTTGGCAATGAGCAGTTCTTC.

This clone was seen only once. The same CDR3 also results from other DNA sequences found in this sample. The V call is TRBV30, the J call TRBJ1-3; D is ambiguous. CDR3 length: 14 residues. V shed 0 bases and J shed 0 bases, with 6 bases lying between them. Per germline, CDR1 GTSNPN and CDR2 SVGIG (reference sequence). As DNA, the CDR3 is TGTGCCTGGAGTGTTCTGAGCTCTGGAAACACCATATATTTT. Protein product: CAWSVLSSGNTIYF.